These 30 T cell receptor beta chains came from one sample sequenced in a study of glioma-infiltrating T cells after dendritic cell vaccination. Only in-frame clones appear in the TCRdb table, and some are missing; sequencing was by immunoSEQ multiplex PCR. Counted here are 45,000 to 50,000 clones, around 86% occurring once; the ten biggest clones make up about 10%. The sequencing here drew on blood, taken before dendritic cell vaccination. The source is a human donor with glioblastoma.

The rearrangement joins TRBV27 to TRBJ2-7; TRBD1 is a possible D gene (5 bases). The CDR3 contains 15 residues. Germline values: CDR1 MNHEY, CDR2 SMNVEV (reference sequence). V was pared by 2 bases and J by 3 bases, with 14 bases between. CDR3 residues: CASSLAGSGLYEQYF. Here the CDR3 DNA reads TGTGCCAGCAGTTTAGCAGGGTCGGGTCTCTACGAGCAGTACTTC.

J is TRBJ2-1 and V is TRBV5-1, with D possibly TRBD2 on 6 matching bases. V was shortened by 1 base and J by 5 bases, with 16 bases between the two germline ends. The CDR3 runs 16 residues. Per the germline V gene, CDR1 is SGHRS and CDR2 is YFSETQ. The CDR3 sequence: CASSLKSGWGNNEQFF. The CDR3 DNA is TGCGCCAGCAGCTTGAAGAGCGGGTGGGGCAACAATGAGCAGTTCTTC. The complete variable domain, with remaining parts taken from reference TRBV5-1 and TRBJ2-1, reads KAGVTQTPRYLIKTRGQQVTLSCSPISGHRSVSWYQQTPGQGLQFLFEYFSETQRNKGNFPGRFSGRQFSNSRSEMNVSTLELGDSALYLCASSLKSGWGNNEQFFGPGTRLTVL.

The chain joins TRBV6-5 to TRBJ1-2; 11 nucleotides line up with TRBD1. CDR1 is MNHEY, CDR2 SVGAGI, per germline. This CDR3 region has 16 residues. Losses at the gene ends were 4 bases for V and 6 bases for J; bases not matched to a gene: 10. The CDR3 protein is CASSSTHGTGGNGYTF. CDR3 nucleotide sequence: TGTGCCAGCAGTTCTACACACGGGACAGGGGGTAATGGCTACACCTTC.

This clone was seen just once. The rearrangement joins TRBV25-1 to TRBJ2-4, with TRBD2 as a possible D gene (6 bases). Trimming stripped 2 bases from V and 4 bases from J, with 9 bases between. The CDR3 extends over 14 amino acids. Germline CDR1 and CDR2: MGHDK and SYGVNS. The CDR3 here is CASSEPGVKNIQYF. The CDR3, as DNA: TGTGCCAGCAGTGAACCGGGGGTGAAAAACATTCAGTACTTC. Combining the CDR3 with reference TRBV25-1 and TRBJ2-4 gives the whole variable domain EADIYQTPRYLVIGTGKKITLECSQTMGHDKMYWYQQDPGMELHLIHYSYGVNSTEKGDLSSESTVSRIRTEHFPLTLESARPSHTSQYLCASSEPGVKNIQYFGAGTRLSVL.

The chain carries TRBV18 and TRBJ1-5, with unresolved D. Germline CDR1 and CDR2: KGHSH and LQKENI. V lost 1 base and J 5 bases, leaving 12 bases between the germline ends. This CDR3 region has 15 residues. The CDR3 region is CASSPRPLPDQPQHF. The CDR3 DNA follows: TGTGCCAGCTCACCACGTCCCCTACCCGATCAGCCCCAGCATTTT.

In its sample, this clone was seen once. The V gene is TRBV15, the J gene TRBJ1-4, with 7 bases fitting TRBD1. The junction had 8 bases not matched to a gene; V was cut back by 0 bases and J by 4 bases. Germline loops: CDR1 LNHNV, CDR2 YYDKDF (reference sequence). This CDR3 has 17 residues. The CDR3 DNA reads as TGTGCCACCAGCAGAGATCTTGGGGGACAGAATAATGAAAAACTGTTTTTT. It specifies CATSRDLGGQNNEKLFF.

The J gene is TRBJ2-3, the V gene TRBV10-3; D might be TRBD1 (6 bases). Germline V gene sequence: CDR1 ENHRY, CDR2 SYGVKD. The length of the CDR3 is 14 residues. Trimming pared 10 bases from V and 2 bases from J, leaving 16 bases between. The CDR3 nucleotides read TGTGCCAGCAGACGGGACACAGACACAGATACGCAGTATTTT. Amino acid sequence: CASRRDTDTDTQYF.

This chain uses TRBV19 with TRBJ1-5; 9 nucleotides match TRBD1. Germline trimming cut 6 bases from V and 10 bases from J; bases unmatched to any gene: 7. CDR1 is LNHDA, CDR2 SQIVND, per germline (reference sequence). The CDR3 consists of 13 residues. The CDR3 sequence: CASRRTGVQPQHF. DNA for the CDR3: TGTGCCAGTAGGAGGACAGGGGTTCAACCCCAGCATTTT.

The V and J genes are TRBV5-4 and TRBJ2-1; D is possibly TRBD1 (7 bases). V lost 4 bases, J lost 4 bases, and 12 bases lay in between. CDR3 length equals 14 residues. Per germline, CDR1 SGHNT and CDR2 YYREEE (reference sequence). CDR3 bases: TGTGCCAGCAGCATGGAGGGACAGTACAATGAGCAGTTCTTC. Amino acid sequence: CASSMEGQYNEQFF.

V is TRBV11-3 and J is TRBJ1-2, with D possibly being TRBD1 (5 bases). The CDR3 has 16 amino acids. CDR1 SGHNT and CDR2 YENEEA come from the germline V gene. The germline V and J ends were trimmed by 5 bases and 4 bases, with 20 bases remaining between them. Here the CDR3 reads CASSPEGRAGGYGYTF. The DNA for the CDR3 is TGTGCCAGCAGCCCCGAGGGACGGGCCGGGGGCTATGGCTACACCTTC.

This clone appeared a few times. This chain joins TRBV29-1 and TRBJ2-7; TRBD1 matches at 12 bases. The CDR3 spans 13 residues. The germline CDR1 and CDR2 sequences are SQVTM and ANQGSEA. Germline trimming cut 4 bases from V and 6 bases from J; bases unmatched to any gene: 4. The CDR3 DNA sequence: TGCAGCGTTGGGGGGACAGGGGGCGCCGAGCAGTACTTC. It encodes CSVGGTGGAEQYF.

The J gene is TRBJ1-4, the V gene TRBV5-1; 7 nucleotides line up with TRBD1. Germline CDR1 reads SGHRS; CDR2 reads YFSETQ. V lost 0 bases and J lost 2; bases outside the gene matches: 1. The CDR3 is 15 amino acids. The CDR3 DNA sequence: TGCGCCAGCAGCTTGGAGGGGGCGACTAATGAAAAACTGTTTTTT. Protein: CASSLEGATNEKLFF. Looking up the rest from reference TRBV5-1 and TRBJ1-4 gives the full variable domain: KAGVTQTPRYLIKTRGQQVTLSCSPISGHRSVSWYQQTPGQGLQFLFEYFSETQRNKGNFPGRFSGRQFSNSRSEMNVSTLELGDSALYLCASSLEGATNEKLFFGSGTQLSVL.

This chain uses TRBV30 with TRBJ2-1; TRBD1 matches 8 bases. The V gene's germline CDR1 is GTSNPN and CDR2 SVGIG (reference sequence). The CDR3 totals 16 residues. J was trimmed by 4 bases and V by 2 bases; bases with no gene match: 10. CDR3 residues: CAWSPLGQGAYNEQFF. DNA for the CDR3: TGTGCCTGGAGTCCCCTCGGGCAGGGGGCTTACAATGAGCAGTTCTTC.

On this clone: One end of the junction is discordant with germline, which a read error may explain. V usage is TRBV2 and J usage is TRBJ2-5, with 10 bases aligning to TRBD2. The CDR3 is 10 amino acids. The germline gives CDR1 SNHLY, CDR2 FYNNEI. The DNA for the CDR3 is TGTGCCAGCAATCCTAGCGGGGGAGACTTC. It translates to CASNPSGGDF.

This chain joins TRBV10-3 and TRBJ2-7; 10 bases fit TRBD1. This CDR3 spans 17 amino acids. Per germline, CDR1 ENHRY and CDR2 SYGVKD. Trimming removed 0 bases from V and 7 bases from J; junction bases left unmatched: 12. CDR3 in amino acids: CAISESNRQGARREQYF. CDR3 sequence (DNA): TGTGCCATCAGTGAGTCGAACCGACAGGGGGCGCGTCGGGAGCAGTACTTC.

The chain links TRBV6-1 to TRBJ1-2; D gene ambiguous. Germline lookup yields CDR1 MNHNS and CDR2 SASEGT. This CDR3 spans 12 amino acids. Trimming stripped 1 base from V and 5 bases from J, with 5 bases between. The CDR3 reads CASSEGRYGYTF. CDR3 DNA sequence: TGTGCCAGCAGTGAAGGGCGGTATGGCTACACCTTC.

With regard to this clone: Germline is not matched at one junction end, which may reflect a read error. The chain joins TRBV6-1 to TRBJ1-2; weak D call: TRBD1 (6 bases). Looked up from germline, CDR1 is MNHNS and CDR2 is SASEGT. The CDR3 has 14 residues. CDR3 DNA sequence: TGTGTCAGCATCCGCGATACAGGGAACGGTGGCTACACCTTC. Its translation is CVSIRDTGNGGYTF.

This chain links TRBV27 with TRBJ1-4; D is possibly TRBD1 (5 bases). The germline CDR1 and CDR2 sequences are MNHEY and SMNVEV (reference sequence). The CDR3 covers 15 residues. V was cut by 0 bases and J by 3 bases, with 8 bases left in between. The CDR3 coding sequence is TGTGCCAGCAGTTTATCAGGGGCCTCTAATGAAAAACTGTTTTTT. Translated: CASSLSGASNEKLFF.

V gene TRBV12-5 combines with J gene TRBJ2-2; 7 positions match TRBD2. In germline, CDR1 is LGHNT, CDR2 FRNRAP. The CDR3 consists of 15 residues. V dropped 4 bases and J dropped 2; count of bases not matched to a gene: 4. The CDR3 loop is CASGSPGLNTGELFF. The DNA for the CDR3 is TGTGCTAGTGGTTCCCCGGGACTAAACACCGGGGAGCTGTTTTTT.

The CDR3 DNA reads as TGTGCCATCAGTGATCGGGGTCCGCAAGGCTACACCTTC. The encoded protein is CAISDRGPQGYTF. The V gene is TRBV10-3, the J gene TRBJ1-2, with D unresolved. Germline V CDR1 and CDR2: ENHRY, SYGVKD. The CDR3 is made up of 13 amino acids. The germline V and J ends were trimmed by 3 bases and 8 bases, with 13 bases remaining between them.

The rearrangement joins TRBV4-3 to TRBJ1-2; TRBD1 matches at 7 bases. CDR3 length: 16 amino acids. Looked up from germline, CDR1 is LGHNA and CDR2 is YSLEER. With 0 bases clipped from V and 3 bases from J, the junction kept 7 bases outside the gene matches. CDR3 region: CASSQEGRGVDYGYTF. CDR3 in DNA: TGCGCCAGCAGCCAAGAGGGCAGGGGGGTAGACTATGGCTACACCTTC.

The chain employs TRBV4-3 and TRBJ1-5, with a possible D match to TRBD1 (6 bases). Germline CDR1 reads LGHNA; CDR2 reads YSLEER. The CDR3 runs 15 residues. With 5 bases removed from V and 5 bases from J, the gap between germline ends came to 16 bases. CDR3 in amino acids: CASSLGTGSHQPQHF. In DNA form, the CDR3 reads TGCGCCAGCAGCTTGGGAACAGGGTCCCATCAGCCCCAGCATTTT.

The chain joins TRBV25-1 to TRBJ1-1, with 7 bases matching TRBD1. This CDR3 spans 14 amino acids. The germline gives CDR1 MGHDK, CDR2 SYGVNS. The trim removed 5 bases at V and 0 bases at J, leaving 3 bases unmatched. The CDR3: CASSQQGMNTEAFF. The CDR3 DNA sequence: TGTGCCAGCAGTCAACAGGGGATGAACACTGAAGCTTTCTTT.

The chain uses TRBV4-1 and TRBJ2-2; the D gene is possibly TRBD2 (5 bases). Germline values: CDR1 MGHRA, CDR2 YSYEKL. Trimming removed 1 base at V and 8 bases at J, with 8 bases between. The CDR3 loop spans 13 amino acids. The CDR3: CASSQVGGGELFF. CDR3 nucleotides: TGCGCCAGCAGCCAAGTAGGCGGGGGGGAGCTGTTTTTT.

The chain recombines TRBV5-1 with TRBJ1-4; the D is unclear. This CDR3 is 15 amino acids long. Germline V gene data show CDR1 as SGHRS and CDR2 as YFSETQ. V lost 5 bases and J 4 bases, leaving 15 bases between the germline ends. The CDR3 reads CASSLQRGDNEKLFF. In DNA form, the CDR3 reads TGCGCCAGCAGTTTACAGCGGGGAGATAATGAAAAACTGTTTTTT.

The gene calls are TRBV5-1 and TRBJ1-2, with D unclear. From germline, CDR1 is SGHRS and CDR2 YFSETQ. This CDR3 is 14 amino acids long. Trimming left V 5 bases short and J 0 bases short, with 11 bases between. The CDR3 loop reads CASRQERSNYGYTF. The DNA for the CDR3 is TGCGCCAGCAGGCAAGAACGGTCTAACTATGGCTACACCTTC.

A single count supports this clone. V gene TRBV7-2 combines with J gene TRBJ2-5; 11 bases align to TRBD2. With the DNA end fitting TRBJ2-7 better, the J assignment may be wrong. This CDR3 is 16 amino acids long. Germline CDR1 reads SGHTA; CDR2 reads FQGNSA. CDR3 protein: CASSLVGTSGAYEQYF. The CDR3 bases are TGTGCCAGCAGCTTAGTAGGGACTAGCGGAGCCTACGAGCAGTACTTC.

The V and J genes are TRBV7-2 and TRBJ2-4; D is unresolved. Germline V gives CDR1 SGHTA, CDR2 FQGNSA. Trimming took 1 base from V and 0 from J, leaving 16 bases between them. CDR3 length equals 18 residues. The CDR3 sequence: CASSLDSRVGIAKNIQYF. The CDR3, as DNA: TGTGCCAGCAGCTTAGATAGTCGGGTAGGAATAGCCAAAAACATTCAGTACTTC.

The chain carries TRBV7-9 and TRBJ2-1; TRBD2 aligns across 9 bases. There are 16 residues in the CDR3. Germline lookup yields CDR1 SEHNR and CDR2 FQNEAQ (reference sequence). Trimming removed 1 base from V and 8 bases from J; junction bases left unmatched: 9. The CDR3 spells CASSLDPSGTGDEQFF. CDR3 bases: TGTGCCAGCAGCTTAGACCCTAGCGGGACGGGAGATGAGCAGTTCTTC.

The chain is built from TRBV19 and TRBJ2-1; perhaps TRBD1 as D (5 bases). The CDR3 has 11 amino acids. The V gene lost 7 bases and the J gene lost 10 bases, with 11 bases spanning the gap. Germline values: CDR1 LNHDA, CDR2 SQIVND (reference sequence). The CDR3 loop reads CASTFKGEQFF. CDR3 DNA sequence: TGTGCCAGTACCTTTAAGGGGGAGCAGTTCTTC.